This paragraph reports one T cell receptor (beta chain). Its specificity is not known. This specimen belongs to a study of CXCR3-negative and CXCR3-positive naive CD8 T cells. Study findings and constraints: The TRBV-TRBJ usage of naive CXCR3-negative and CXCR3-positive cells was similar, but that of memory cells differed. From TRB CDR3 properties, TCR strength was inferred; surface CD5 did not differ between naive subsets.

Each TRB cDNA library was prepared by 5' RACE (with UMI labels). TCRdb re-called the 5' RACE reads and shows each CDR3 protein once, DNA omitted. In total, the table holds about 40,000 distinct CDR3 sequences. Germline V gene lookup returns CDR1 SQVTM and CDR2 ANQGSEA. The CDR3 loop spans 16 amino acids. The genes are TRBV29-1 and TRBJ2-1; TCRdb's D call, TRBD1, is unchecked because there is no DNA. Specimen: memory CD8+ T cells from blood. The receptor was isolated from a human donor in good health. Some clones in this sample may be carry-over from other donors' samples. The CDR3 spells CSVGGLRDRGDNEQFF.